The rows below give T cell receptor beta chains drawn from one sample of a study of blood T cell repertoires in COVID-19. The protocol was immunoSEQ multiplex PCR, while the TCRdb copy is restricted to in-frame clones and leaves out a portion. The table lists about 70,000 clones, 75% to 90% of them singletons. What was sequenced was peripheral blood. The source of these receptors is a woman older than 75 with active or convalescent COVID-19. The CDR3 runs from the conserved cysteine through the conserved F or W. A D gene is named only where the DNA matches it firmly. Size values are once, few and many counts, or a class for expanded clones, and some rows have none.

d_call j_call v_call clone_size cdr3_nt cdr3_aa
TRBD1 TRBJ2-7 TRBV5-4 NA TGTGCCAGCAGCCCCGGGACAGAAGCCTCCTACGAGCAGTACTTC CASSPGTEASYEQYF
NA TRBJ2-3 TRBV4-3 NA TGCGCCAGCAGCCCCCGGTTCGGGGATACGCAGTATTTT CASSPRFGDTQYF
NA TRBJ1-6 TRBV7-9 NA TGTGCCAGCAGCTTTGAACAGGGAAACTCACCCCTCCACTTT CASSFEQGNSPLHF
TRBD1 TRBJ2-5 TRBV29-1 NA TGCAGCGTTGGACAGGGGGCAGGTGGGACCCAGTACTTC CSVGQGAGGTQYF
TRBD1 TRBJ1-4 TRBV2 NA TGTGCCAGCAGTGAGGACAGGGGAACTAATGAAAAACTGTTTTTT CASSEDRGTNEKLFF
NA TRBJ1-3 TRBV5-8 NA TGTGCCAGCAGCCACACAGGGCGTGCTGGAAACACCATATATTTT CASSHTGRAGNTIYF
TRBD1 TRBJ1-5 TRBV4-3 NA TGCGCCAGCAGTCCGGACAGGGAAGGATCAGCCCAGCATTTT CASSPDREGSAQHF
NA TRBJ2-5 TRBV6-2/TRBV6-3 NA TGTGCCAGCAGTTACCTGAGGGAGACCCAGTACTTC CASSYLRETQYF
NA TRBJ1-6 TRBV5-6 few TGTGCCAGCAGCTTCAATCTGAGCTCCTATAATTCACCCCTCCACTTT CASSFNLSSYNSPLHF
NA TRBJ2-7 TRBV6-5 NA TGTGCCAGCATCGGGATCTCCTACGAGCAGTACTTC CASIGISYEQYF
NA TRBJ2-3 TRBV6-6 NA TGTGCCAGCAGTCCGGGGGTTACAGATACGCAGTATTTT CASSPGVTDTQYF
NA TRBJ2-3 TRBV19 NA TGTGCCAGTACGCGGCTGGGTTGGGGCACAGATACGCAGTATTTT CASTRLGWGTDTQYF
NA TRBJ1-5 TRBV18 NA TGTGCCAGCGGGGCGGGGCCGGGGAGGCAGCCCCAGCATTTT CASGAGPGRQPQHF
TRBD1 TRBJ1-6 TRBV18 NA TGTGCCAGCTCATTGGGACAGAATAATTCACCCCTCCACTTT CASSLGQNNSPLHF
TRBD1 TRBJ2-2 TRBV10-1 NA TGCGCAACGAGAAGGGACAGGGGGGACGGGGAGCTGTTTTTT CATRRDRGDGELFF
TRBD2 TRBJ2-7 TRBV5-4 NA TGTGCCAGCAGCCTCCCGGCTAGCGGGGGCTACGAGCAGTACTTC CASSLPASGGYEQYF
NA TRBJ2-3 TRBV13 NA TGTGCCAGCAGCTCAAGCGGGCCTCGCACAGATACGCAGTATTTT CASSSSGPRTDTQYF
NA TRBJ1-1 TRBV21-1 NA TGTGCCAGCGGAGACAGGGGGAACACTGAAGCTTTCTTT CASGDRGNTEAFF
NA TRBJ1-5 TRBV7-2 NA TGTGCCAGCAGCTTAGAACAGGATAGCAATCAGCCCCAGCATTTT CASSLEQDSNQPQHF
NA TRBJ1-2 TRBV19 NA TGTGCCAGTAGTCCCGACCCATGGGAGGGCTACACCTTC CASSPDPWEGYTF
NA TRBJ1-1 TRBV2 NA TGTGCCAGCAGTGAAGCGGCCCCCGGGGGAAAAACTGAAGCTTTCTTT CASSEAAPGGKTEAFF
NA TRBJ2-7 TRBV6-5 NA TGTGCCAGCAGGAGCGAGTGGGACGAGCAGTACTTC CASRSEWDEQYF
NA TRBJ1-5 TRBV2 few TGTGCCAGCAGTGAGGAGGGACGGGGGCCCCAGCATTTT CASSEEGRGPQHF
NA TRBJ1-1 TRBV5-4 NA TGTGCCAGCAGCTTGGCGGGGGGAAGGACTGAAGCTTTCTTT CASSLAGGRTEAFF
NA TRBJ1-6 TRBV28 few TGTGCCAGCAGTTTAACGGGGAACGCTTCACCCCTCCACTTT CASSLTGNASPLHF
NA TRBJ2-1 TRBV18 NA TGTGCCAGCTCACCCGGGGGTTACAATGAGCAGTTCTTC CASSPGGYNEQFF
TRBD2 TRBJ2-3 TRBV30 NA TGTGCCGGGGTAGCGGGGGCCTTGGATACGCAGTATTTT CAGVAGALDTQYF
NA TRBJ1-1 TRBV6-4 NA TGTGCCAGCAGTGATGGAGATGGAAGGGGGGGTATCTCGGCTTTCTTT CASSDGDGRGGISAFF
TRBD1 TRBJ2-7 TRBV7-9 NA TGTGCCAGCAGCTTCACCGGGACAGGGGCGCTAGGCTACGAGCAGTACTTC CASSFTGTGALGYEQYF
NA TRBJ1-2 TRBV28 once TGTGCCAGCAGGCGAAGGGAGTCCACATCGGGCTACACCTTC CASRRRESTSGYTF
NA TRBJ2-3 TRBV5-1 once TGCGCCAGCAGCCGAACTGGGGGGGCCCCTAGCACAGATACGCAGTATTTT CASSRTGGAPSTDTQYF
NA TRBJ2-5 TRBV5-4 NA TGTGCCAGCAGCTTGACGTCGGGGATCCAAGAGACCCAGTACTTC CASSLTSGIQETQYF
TRBD1 TRBJ1-4 TRBV14 NA TGTGCCAGCAGCCAAAAACGGGACAGGGGAATAGAAAAACTGTTTTTT CASSQKRDRGIEKLFF
NA TRBJ2-7 TRBV5-1 NA TGCGCCAGCAGCCTCGGACTACAGGTTACAACCTACGAGCAGTACTTC CASSLGLQVTTYEQYF
NA TRBJ1-1 TRBV2 NA TGTGCCAGCAGCACAGGGCTATTACGGCCTGAAGCTTTCTTT CASSTGLLRPEAFF